These T cell receptor beta chains were read from a single sample in a study of technical replicates of blood from four donors. The assay was immunoSEQ multiplex PCR, and TCRdb's table has in-frame clones only and misses some. The repertoire consists of 55,000 to 65,000 clones, with roughly 97% occurring once and the leading ten covering approximately 0.19%. The sample comprised T cells isolated from PBMCs. The source of these receptors is a human donor in good health. Each CDR3 is given with its conserved first and last residue. The order of the fields is CDR3 protein, CDR3 DNA, D gene, J gene, clone size, V gene. D genes are given only for firm matches. Clone size is not always given. Where it is, it says once, few, many or a class for expanded clones.

CDR3: CASSLDRNQPQHF
DNA: TGTGCCAGCAGCCTAGACAGAAATCAGCCCCAGCATTTT
D: -
J: TRBJ1-5
size: -
V: TRBV7-9

CDR3: CASSVSAGVPDTQYF
DNA: TGTGCCAGCAGTGTTTCAGCGGGAGTTCCAGATACGCAGTATTTT
D: TRBD2
J: TRBJ2-3
size: -
V: TRBV6-1

CDR3: CASSEGISGDYEQYF
DNA: TGCGCCAGCAGTGAAGGTATTAGCGGGGACTACGAGCAGTACTTC
D: TRBD2
J: TRBJ2-7
size: once
V: TRBV10-1

CDR3: CASSDAGNSYNSPLHF
DNA: TGTGCCAGCAGTGACGCAGGGAACTCCTATAATTCACCCCTCCACTTT
D: -
J: TRBJ1-6
size: -
V: TRBV6-1

CDR3: CASSHRQSATNEKLFF
DNA: TGTGCCAGCTCACATAGACAGTCCGCAACTAATGAAAAACTGTTTTTT
D: -
J: TRBJ1-4
size: -
V: TRBV18

CDR3: CASRADSLNSPLHF
DNA: TGTGCCAGCAGGGCCGACAGCCTAAATTCACCCCTCCACTTT
D: -
J: TRBJ1-6
size: -
V: TRBV6-1

CDR3: CASSYLGQGAGQYF
DNA: TGTGCCAGCAGTTACTTAGGGCAGGGGGCGGGGCAGTACTTC
D: TRBD1
J: TRBJ2-7
size: -
V: TRBV6-5

CDR3: CAWTGGRTEAFF
DNA: TGTGCCTGGACCGGAGGGAGGACTGAAGCTTTCTTT
D: -
J: TRBJ1-1
size: -
V: TRBV30

CDR3: CASSQGGNYGYTF
DNA: TGTGCCAGCAGCCAGGGGGGTAACTATGGCTACACCTTC
D: TRBD1
J: TRBJ1-2
size: -
V: TRBV28

CDR3: CASRGRGLYEQYF
DNA: TGTGCCAGCAGGGGCAGGGGCCTCTACGAGCAGTACTTC
D: -
J: TRBJ2-7
size: -
V: TRBV6-5

CDR3: CASSSRDSSGYTF
DNA: TGTGCCAGCAGTTCCCGGGACAGCTCCGGCTACACCTTC
D: TRBD1
J: TRBJ1-2
size: -
V: TRBV6-5

CDR3: CAWSGLAGDSSYEQYF
DNA: TGTGCCTGGAGCGGACTAGCGGGGGATAGCTCCTACGAGCAGTACTTC
D: TRBD2
J: TRBJ2-7
size: -
V: TRBV30